The next 24 T cell receptor beta chains were all read from a single sample in a study of T cell changes during pregnancy in multiple sclerosis. The data were produced by immunoSEQ multiplex PCR, yet TCRdb's version contains in-frame clones alone and is incomplete. Of more than 80,000 clones listed, 85% to 95% are singletons. The material was peripheral blood, obtained after pregnancy. These receptors originate from a female donor with multiple sclerosis, enrolled in a pregnancy study.

The chain uses TRBV29-1 and TRBJ2-1; weak D call: TRBD2 (6 bases). This CDR3 is built from 13 residues. Trimming cost V 3 bases and J 7 bases, with 13 bases left between them. Looked up from germline, CDR1 is SQVTM and CDR2 is ANQGSEA. CDR3 sequence reads: CSVEGGRQNEQFF. The CDR3 DNA reads TGCAGCGTTGAGGGTGGGAGGCAAAATGAGCAGTTCTTC.

The chain links TRBV5-1 to TRBJ2-3; possible D gene TRBD1, 7 bases. The CDR3 covers 14 residues. Germline CDR1 reads SGHRS; CDR2 reads YFSETQ. The ends were cut back, 2 bases at V and 6 bases at J, with 13 bases in the middle. This CDR3 reads CASSLGGGSDTQYF. CDR3 sequence (DNA): TGCGCCAGCAGCTTAGGAGGGGGCTCGGATACGCAGTATTTT.

The V and J genes are TRBV30 and TRBJ1-6; TRBD1 is a possible D gene (6 bases). This CDR3 is 13 amino acids long. The germline V gene has CDR1 GTSNPN and CDR2 SVGIG (reference sequence). The V gene lost 3 bases and the J gene lost 10 bases, with 13 bases spanning the gap. This chain's CDR3 is CAWSPNRESPLHF. CDR3 DNA sequence: TGTGCCTGGAGCCCAAACAGGGAATCACCCCTCCACTTT.

The CDR3 DNA reads TGTGCCAGCAGCGGGACTAGCGGGAGGACCTACGAGCAGTACTTC. Translating gives CASSGTSGRTYEQYF. V and J are TRBV9 and TRBJ2-7; 14 nucleotides match TRBD2. Unmatched junction bases numbered 1, after V lost 3 bases and J lost 2 bases. Germline V lookup: CDR1 SGDLS, CDR2 YYNGEE. This CDR3 has 15 amino acids.

The V and J genes are TRBV29-1 and TRBJ1-3, with no clear D. The CDR3 loop spans 15 amino acids. The germline V gene encodes CDR1 SQVTM and CDR2 ANQGSEA. Trimming removed 5 bases from V and 0 bases from J, with 14 bases in between. The CDR3 spells CSVSPLPSSGNTIYF. DNA for the CDR3: TGCAGCGTTTCCCCCCTCCCGAGCTCTGGAAACACCATATATTTT.

V gene TRBV27 combines with J gene TRBJ2-1; a possible D gene is TRBD1 (5 bases). Trimming took off 3 bases at V and 5 bases at J, with 14 bases between the two ends. Germline values: CDR1 MNHEY, CDR2 SMNVEV (reference sequence). The CDR3 runs 15 residues. CDR3: CASSFLGATDNEQFF. The CDR3 DNA reads TGTGCCAGCAGTTTCCTTGGGGCAACTGACAATGAGCAGTTCTTC.

This chain connects TRBV7-7 to TRBJ2-1, with 7 bases identical to TRBD2. Trimming cost V 1 base and J 6 bases; bases outside gene matches: 0. The germline gives CDR1 SSHAT, CDR2 FNYEAQ (reference sequence). This CDR3 comprises 13 residues. DNA of the CDR3: TGTGCCAGCAGCTTAGGGACTAGCAATGAGCAGTTCTTC. Protein sequence: CASSLGTSNEQFF.

The chain combines TRBV27 with TRBJ2-7, with D possibly being TRBD1 (6 bases). CDR1 and CDR2 (germline): MNHEY, SMNVEV (reference sequence). There are 13 residues in the CDR3. Between the trimmed V and J ends, which lost 1 base and 3 bases, there was a span of 7 bases. The CDR3 DNA follows: TGTGCCAGCAGTTTATACAGGGACTACGAGCAGTACTTC. As protein: CASSLYRDYEQYF.

The chain couples TRBV25-1 to TRBJ1-1; D remains unclear. Trimming took off 5 bases at V and 1 base at J, with 5 bases between the two ends. The CDR3 contains 12 residues. The V gene's germline CDR1 is MGHDK and CDR2 SYGVNS. CDR3 DNA: TGTGCCAGCAGTCCGGGGAACACTGAAGCTTTCTTT. This codes for CASSPGNTEAFF.

The chain combines TRBV28 with TRBJ1-4; the D gene is possibly TRBD1 (5 bases). Germline CDR1 MDHEN, CDR2 SYDVKM. The CDR3 extends over 15 amino acids. The V end was cut by 4 bases, the J end by 5 bases, with 14 bases between. The CDR3 region is CASSSPRGGNEKLFF. In nucleotides, the CDR3 is TGTGCCAGCAGTTCACCCCGTGGGGGGAATGAAAAACTGTTTTTT.

CDR3 region: CASSFRHPNTEAFF. CDR3 nucleotide sequence: TGTGCCAGCAGCTTTCGACATCCGAACACTGAAGCTTTCTTT. The chain carries TRBV5-4 and TRBJ1-1; no clear D. Deletions cut 2 bases from V and 1 base from J, with 9 bases between. The CDR3 length is 14 residues. Germline CDR1 reads SGHNT; CDR2 reads YYREEE (reference sequence).

V usage is TRBV6-1 and J usage is TRBJ2-7; 9 bases are shared with TRBD1. The CDR3 length is 16 residues. Germline loops: CDR1 MNHNS, CDR2 SASEGT. The V segment lost 3 bases and the J segment 3 bases; nucleotides outside the gene matches: 9. CDR3: CASSDRRWTGVYEQYF. CDR3 nucleotides: TGTGCCAGCAGTGATCGTCGGTGGACAGGGGTCTACGAGCAGTACTTC.

The CDR3 DNA is TGCGCCAGCAGCCAAGAGGGACAGAATTACAATGAGCAGTTCTTC. The encoded protein is CASSQEGQNYNEQFF. V gene TRBV4-1 combines with J gene TRBJ2-1; TRBD1 matches at 7 bases. From germline, CDR1 is MGHRA and CDR2 YSYEKL. This CDR3 has 15 amino acids. V dropped 0 bases and J dropped 4; count of bases not matched to a gene: 3.

This chain joins TRBV25-1 and TRBJ2-1; D might be TRBD2 (6 bases). CDR3 size: 16 residues. V gave up 4 bases and J gave up 2 bases, with 15 bases separating them. Germline lookup yields CDR1 MGHDK and CDR2 SYGVNS. The CDR3 loop is CASSAHLWGAYNEQFF. CDR3 DNA sequence: TGTGCCAGCAGTGCCCATCTCTGGGGGGCCTACAATGAGCAGTTCTTC.

J is TRBJ2-7 and V is TRBV2, with 9 bases matching TRBD1. The CDR3 totals 15 residues. Germline CDR1 SNHLY, CDR2 FYNNEI. The V and J ends lost 6 bases and 4 bases, in that order; junction bases with no gene match: 10. In DNA, the CDR3 is TGTGCCAGCAGAGGGACCCCGGACAGGGGTTACGAGCAGTACTTC. Its translation: CASRGTPDRGYEQYF.

This chain joins TRBV19 and TRBJ2-2, with TRBD1 matching 12 bases. This CDR3 spans 16 amino acids. Per germline, CDR1 LNHDA and CDR2 SQIVND (reference sequence). V trimming: 9 bases; J trimming: 4 bases; junction bases outside the gene matches: 9. The CDR3 DNA sequence: TGTGCCAGCAATAAGGGGACAGGGGGCAGCACCGGGGAGCTGTTTTTT. Amino acids: CASNKGTGGSTGELFF. The full variable domain, with the rest looked up from reference TRBV19 and TRBJ2-2, is DGGITQSPKYLFRKEGQNVTLSCEQNLNHDAMYWYRQDPGQGLRLIYYSQIVNDFQKGDIAEGYSVSREKKESFPLTVTSAQKNPTAFYLCASNKGTGGSTGELFFGEGSRLTVL.

The genes are TRBV27 and TRBJ1-4; D gene uncertain. V was cut by 4 bases and J by 5 bases, with 35 bases left in between. The CDR3 sequence is 22 residues long. The V gene's germline CDR1 is MNHEY and CDR2 SMNVEV (reference sequence). The CDR3 loop reads CASSSYTRLRGAGSLGNEKLFF. The CDR3 DNA follows: TGTGCCAGCAGTTCATATACCCGCCTGAGAGGTGCGGGGAGTTTGGGGAATGAAAAACTGTTTTTT. The full variable domain, with the rest looked up from reference TRBV27 and TRBJ1-4, is EAQVTQNPRYLITVTGKKLTVTCSQNMNHEYMSWYRQDPGLGLRQIYYSMNVEVTDKGDVPEGYKVSRKEKRNFPLILESPSPNQTSLYFCASSSYTRLRGAGSLGNEKLFFGSGTQLSVL.

The chain uses TRBV6-1 and TRBJ1-2; perhaps TRBD1 as D (5 bases). Germline values: CDR1 MNHNS, CDR2 SASEGT. The V end lost 6 bases, the J end lost 5 bases, and 16 bases lay between the germline ends. CDR3 length: 14 amino acids. This CDR3 reads CASSALTGGYGYTF. CDR3 bases: TGTGCCAGCAGCGCACTAACGGGGGGGTATGGCTACACCTTC.

The chain couples TRBV30 to TRBJ1-2; D remains ambiguous. This CDR3 has 11 amino acids. Trimming cost V 4 bases and J 9 bases, with 12 bases left between them. The germline V gene encodes CDR1 GTSNPN and CDR2 SVGIG (reference sequence). CDR3 sequence: CAWTQSGSYTF. As DNA, the CDR3 is TGTGCCTGGACGCAATCGGGGAGCTACACCTTC.

This chain uses TRBV30 with TRBJ2-1, with D tentatively TRBD2 (5 bases). This CDR3 has 14 amino acids. Germline CDR1 GTSNPN, CDR2 SVGIG (reference sequence). V was pared by 5 bases and J by 10 bases, with 21 bases between. CDR3 protein: CAWETSLGSGEQFF. The CDR3 DNA reads as TGTGCCTGGGAAACTAGTCTTGGGTCCGGAGAGCAGTTCTTC.

Comments on this clone: The junction and the germline gene differ at one end; a read error may be behind it. The chain recombines TRBV30 with TRBJ2-7; 7 nucleotides align to TRBD1. Looked up from germline, CDR1 is GTSNPN and CDR2 is SVGIG (reference sequence). The CDR3 covers 12 residues. The CDR3 is CAWSLRGQETLF. The CDR3 DNA sequence: TGTGCCTGGAGTCTGCGCGGACAGGAGACTCTCTTC.

V usage is TRBV5-5 and J usage is TRBJ2-2; 12 bases match TRBD2. V was pared by 0 bases and J by 2 bases, with 5 bases of the junction left unmatched. CDR1 and CDR2 (germline): SGHKS, YYEKEE (reference sequence). The CDR3 runs 18 residues. This chain's CDR3 is CASSLGLAGARNTGELFF. CDR3 DNA: TGTGCCAGCAGCTTGGGACTAGCGGGAGCGAGAAACACCGGGGAGCTGTTTTTT.

The chain recombines TRBV27 with TRBJ2-3, with 9 bases identical to TRBD1. J was trimmed by 3 bases and V by 1 base; bases with no gene match: 2. Germline V gene lookup returns CDR1 MNHEY and CDR2 SMNVEV (reference sequence). The CDR3 is 15 amino acids. In nucleotides, the CDR3 is TGTGCCAGCAGTTTATTGGGACAGGGAACAGATACGCAGTATTTT. This encodes CASSLLGQGTDTQYF.

V is TRBV2 and J is TRBJ2-1, with TRBD1 identical over 12 bases. Trimming at V came to 5 bases and at J to 8 bases, leaving 13 bases not matched to a gene. Germline assignment: CDR1 SNHLY and CDR2 FYNNEI. The CDR3 totals 17 residues. CDR3 bases: TGTGCCAGCAGTCGCGAATTTTCCGGGACAGGGGGCGATGAGCAGTTCTTC. Its protein product is CASSREFSGTGGDEQFF.